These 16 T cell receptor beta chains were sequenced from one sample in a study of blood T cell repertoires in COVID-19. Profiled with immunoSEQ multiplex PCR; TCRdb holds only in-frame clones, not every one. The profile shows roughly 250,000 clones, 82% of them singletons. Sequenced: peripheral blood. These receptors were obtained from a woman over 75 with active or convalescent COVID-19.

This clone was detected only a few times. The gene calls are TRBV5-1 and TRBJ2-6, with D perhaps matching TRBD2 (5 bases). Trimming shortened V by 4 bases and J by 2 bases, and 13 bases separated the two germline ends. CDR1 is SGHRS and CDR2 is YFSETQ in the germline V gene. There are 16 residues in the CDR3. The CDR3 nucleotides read TGCGCCAGCAGCGGGAGACCGGCCACTGGGGCCAACGTCCTGACTTTC. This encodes CASSGRPATGANVLTF.

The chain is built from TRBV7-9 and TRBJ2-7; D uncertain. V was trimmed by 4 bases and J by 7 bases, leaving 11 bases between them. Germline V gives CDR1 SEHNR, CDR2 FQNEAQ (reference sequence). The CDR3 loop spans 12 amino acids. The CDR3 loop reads CASSSSSLEQYF. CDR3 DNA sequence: TGTGCCAGCAGCTCCAGTAGCCTTGAGCAGTACTTC.

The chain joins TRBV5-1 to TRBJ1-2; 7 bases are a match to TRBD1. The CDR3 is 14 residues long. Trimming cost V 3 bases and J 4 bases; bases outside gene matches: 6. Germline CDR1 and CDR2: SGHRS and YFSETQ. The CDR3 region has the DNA TGCGCCAGCAGCTCCCGACAGGGAACCTATGGCTACACCTTC. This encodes CASSSRQGTYGYTF.

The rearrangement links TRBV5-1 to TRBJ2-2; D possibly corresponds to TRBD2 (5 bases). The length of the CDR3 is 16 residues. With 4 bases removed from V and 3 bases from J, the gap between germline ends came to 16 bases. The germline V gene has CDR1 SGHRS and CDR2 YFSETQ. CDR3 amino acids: CASSDSQSGYTGELFF. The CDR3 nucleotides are TGCGCCAGCAGCGATAGTCAGTCGGGGTACACCGGGGAGCTGTTTTTT.

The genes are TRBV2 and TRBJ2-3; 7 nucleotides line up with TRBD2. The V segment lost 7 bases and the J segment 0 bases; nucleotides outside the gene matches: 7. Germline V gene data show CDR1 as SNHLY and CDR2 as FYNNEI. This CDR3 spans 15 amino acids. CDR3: CASKTSSPSTDTQYF. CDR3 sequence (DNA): TGTGCCAGCAAGACTAGCTCCCCGAGCACAGATACGCAGTATTTT.

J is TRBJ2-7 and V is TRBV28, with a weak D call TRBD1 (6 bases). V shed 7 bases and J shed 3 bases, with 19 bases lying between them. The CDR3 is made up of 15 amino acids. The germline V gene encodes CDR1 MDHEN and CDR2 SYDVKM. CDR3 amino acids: CASTRDPGQYYEQYF. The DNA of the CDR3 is TGTGCCAGCACCCGGGACCCAGGACAGTACTACGAGCAGTACTTC.

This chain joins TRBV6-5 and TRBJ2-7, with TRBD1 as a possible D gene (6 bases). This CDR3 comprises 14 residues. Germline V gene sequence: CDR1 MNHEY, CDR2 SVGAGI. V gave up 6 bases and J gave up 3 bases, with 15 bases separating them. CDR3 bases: TGTGCCAGCAGCCTAACGACAGGTCTCTACGAGCAGTACTTC. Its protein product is CASSLTTGLYEQYF.

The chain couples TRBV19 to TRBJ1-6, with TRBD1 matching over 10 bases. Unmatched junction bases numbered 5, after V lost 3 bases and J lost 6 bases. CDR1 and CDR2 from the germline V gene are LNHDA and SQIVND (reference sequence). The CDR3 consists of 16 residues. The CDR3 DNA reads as TGTGCCAGTAGTATTGCGGGACAGGGGTTTAATTCACCCCTCCACTTT. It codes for CASSIAGQGFNSPLHF.

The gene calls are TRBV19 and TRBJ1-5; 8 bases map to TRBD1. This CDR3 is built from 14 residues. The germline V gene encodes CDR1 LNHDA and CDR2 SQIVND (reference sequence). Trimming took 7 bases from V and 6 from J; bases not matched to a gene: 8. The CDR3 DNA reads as TGTGCCAGTAATAACGGACAGGGCAGTCAGCCCCAGCATTTT. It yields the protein CASNNGQGSQPQHF.

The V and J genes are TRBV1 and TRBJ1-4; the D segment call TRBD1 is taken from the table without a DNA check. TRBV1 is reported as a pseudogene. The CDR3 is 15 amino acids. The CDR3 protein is CTSSQYGTRNEKLFF. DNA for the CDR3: TGCACCAGCAGCCAGTACGGGACAAGGAATGAAAAACTGTTTTTT.

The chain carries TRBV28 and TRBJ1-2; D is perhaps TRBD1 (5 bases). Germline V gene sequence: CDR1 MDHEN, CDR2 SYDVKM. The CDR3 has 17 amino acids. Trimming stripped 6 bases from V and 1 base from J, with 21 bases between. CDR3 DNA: TGTGCCAGCAGCAGACCGGGACTGGGTTCTTATAACTATGGCTACACCTTC. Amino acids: CASSRPGLGSYNYGYTF.

CDR3 nucleotides: TGTGCCAGCAGGGCCAGGGTTGGCAATCAGCCCCAGCATTTT. It specifies CASRARVGNQPQHF. The J gene is TRBJ1-5, the V gene TRBV2; D might be TRBD1 (5 bases). The CDR3 sequence is 14 residues long. The germline gives CDR1 SNHLY, CDR2 FYNNEI. V shed 6 bases and J shed 2 bases, with 11 bases lying between them.

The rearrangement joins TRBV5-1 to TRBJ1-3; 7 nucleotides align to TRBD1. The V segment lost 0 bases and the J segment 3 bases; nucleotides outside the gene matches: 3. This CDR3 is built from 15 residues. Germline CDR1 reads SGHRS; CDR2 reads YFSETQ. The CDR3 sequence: CASSLEGGHGNTIYF. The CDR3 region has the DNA TGCGCCAGCAGCTTGGAAGGGGGCCATGGAAACACCATATATTTT. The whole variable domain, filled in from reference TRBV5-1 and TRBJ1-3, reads KAGVTQTPRYLIKTRGQQVTLSCSPISGHRSVSWYQQTPGQGLQFLFEYFSETQRNKGNFPGRFSGRQFSNSRSEMNVSTLELGDSALYLCASSLEGGHGNTIYFGEGSWLTVV.

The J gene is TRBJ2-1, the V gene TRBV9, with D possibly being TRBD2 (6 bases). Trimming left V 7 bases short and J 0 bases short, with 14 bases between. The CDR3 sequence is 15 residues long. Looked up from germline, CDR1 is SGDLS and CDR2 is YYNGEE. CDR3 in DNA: TGTGCCAGCGGATACGGGGGAAGCTCCTACAATGAGCAGTTCTTC. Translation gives CASGYGGSSYNEQFF.

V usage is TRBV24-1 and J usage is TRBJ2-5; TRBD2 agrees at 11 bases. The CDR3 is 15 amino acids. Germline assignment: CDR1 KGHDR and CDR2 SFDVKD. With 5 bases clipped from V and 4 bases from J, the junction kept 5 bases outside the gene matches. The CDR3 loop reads CATSATSGGLETQYF. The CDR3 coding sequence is TGTGCCACCAGTGCCACTAGCGGGGGATTAGAGACCCAGTACTTC.

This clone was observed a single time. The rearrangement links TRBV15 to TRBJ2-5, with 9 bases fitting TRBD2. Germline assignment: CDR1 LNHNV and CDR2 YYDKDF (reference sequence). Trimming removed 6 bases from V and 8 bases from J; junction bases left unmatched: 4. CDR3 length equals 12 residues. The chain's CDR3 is CATRGTSSTQYF. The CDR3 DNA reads TGTGCCACCAGAGGGACTAGCAGTACCCAGTACTTC.